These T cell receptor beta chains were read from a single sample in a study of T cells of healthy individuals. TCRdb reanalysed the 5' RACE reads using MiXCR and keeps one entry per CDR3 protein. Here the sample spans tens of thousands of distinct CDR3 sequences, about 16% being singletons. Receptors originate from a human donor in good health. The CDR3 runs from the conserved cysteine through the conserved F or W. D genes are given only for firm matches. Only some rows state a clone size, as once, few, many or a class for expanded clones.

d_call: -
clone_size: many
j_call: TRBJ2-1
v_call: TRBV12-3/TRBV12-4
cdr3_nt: TGTGCCAGCAGTCCACCCGTCTCCTACAATGAGCAGTTCTTC
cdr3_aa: CASSPPVSYNEQFF

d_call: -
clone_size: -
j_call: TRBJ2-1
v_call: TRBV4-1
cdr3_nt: TGCGCCAGCAGCCTTGGGCGTGACTCCTACAATGAGCAGTTCTTC
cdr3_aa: CASSLGRDSYNEQFF

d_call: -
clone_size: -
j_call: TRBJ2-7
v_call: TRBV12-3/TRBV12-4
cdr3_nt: TGTGCCAGCAGTTTTCAACCCTACGAGCAGTACTTC
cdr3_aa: CASSFQPYEQYF

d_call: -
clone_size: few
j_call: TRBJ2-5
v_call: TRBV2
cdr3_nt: TGTGCCAGCAGTGATCGGGGGGCCAAAGAGACCCAGTACTTC
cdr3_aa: CASSDRGAKETQYF

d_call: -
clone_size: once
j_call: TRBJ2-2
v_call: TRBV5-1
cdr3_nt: TGCGCCAGCAGCGAGAGTGTGACCGGGGAGCTGTTTTTT
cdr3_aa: CASSESVTGELFF

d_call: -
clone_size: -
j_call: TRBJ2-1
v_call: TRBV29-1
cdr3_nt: TGCAGCGTCAACAGGGTCCTTCTCAATGAGCAGTTCTTC
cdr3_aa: CSVNRVLLNEQFF

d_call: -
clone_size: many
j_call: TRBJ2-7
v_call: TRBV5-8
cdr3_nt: TGTGCCAGCAGCTGGGTTGGTGAGGCGCTCTACGAGCAGTACTTC
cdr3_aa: CASSWVGEALYEQYF

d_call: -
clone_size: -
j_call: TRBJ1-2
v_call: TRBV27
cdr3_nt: TGTGCCAGCAGTTTATTAGACGGCTATGGCTACACCTTC
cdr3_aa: CASSLLDGYGYTF

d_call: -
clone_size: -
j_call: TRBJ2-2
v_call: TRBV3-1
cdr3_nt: TGTGCCAGCAGCCAGCTAACCCGGGACAAGGGTACTAGGACCGGGGAGCTGTTTTTT
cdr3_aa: CASSQLTRDKGTRTGELFF

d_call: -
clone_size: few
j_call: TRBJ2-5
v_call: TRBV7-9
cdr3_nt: TGTGCCAGCGGGGCGGAGACCCAGTACTTC
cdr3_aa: CASGAETQYF